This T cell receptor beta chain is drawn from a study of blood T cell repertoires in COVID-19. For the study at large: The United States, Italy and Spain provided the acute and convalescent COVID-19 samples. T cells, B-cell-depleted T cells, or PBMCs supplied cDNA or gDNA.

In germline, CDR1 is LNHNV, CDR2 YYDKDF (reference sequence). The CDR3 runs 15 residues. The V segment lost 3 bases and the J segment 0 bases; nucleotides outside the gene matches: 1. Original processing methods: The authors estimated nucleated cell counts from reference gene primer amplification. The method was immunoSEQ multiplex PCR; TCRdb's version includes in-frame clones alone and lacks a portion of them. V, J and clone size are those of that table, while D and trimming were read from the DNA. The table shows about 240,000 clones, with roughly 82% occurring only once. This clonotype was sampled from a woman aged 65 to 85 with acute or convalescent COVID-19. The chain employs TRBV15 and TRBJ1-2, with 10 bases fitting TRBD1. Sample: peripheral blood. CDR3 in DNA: TGTGCCACCAGCAGGGGGACAGGGGCTAACTATGGCTACACCTTC. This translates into CATSRGTGANYGYTF.